A single sample is the source of the 30 T cell receptor beta chains below, sequenced in a study of monozygotic twins with inflammatory bowel disease. TCRdb re-called the 5' RACE reads; one entry per CDR3 protein, DNA not given. Its table lists some 170,000 distinct CDR3 sequences. Sample: blood. Every receptor here comes from a human donor with ulcerative colitis or Crohn's disease, or a healthy co-twin of an affected twin (not recorded which).

This chain joins TRBV3-1 and TRBJ2-7; TCRdb's D call of TRBD2 is untestable without DNA. In germline, CDR1 is LGHDT, CDR2 YNNKEL (reference sequence). The CDR3 length is 15 residues. The CDR3 sequence is CASRPTSGGDYEQYF.

V usage is TRBV28 and J usage is TRBJ2-3; TCRdb calls TRBD2, which cannot be checked without DNA. In germline, CDR1 is MDHEN, CDR2 SYDVKM. CDR3 length: 15 amino acids. CDR3 amino acids: CASSLYSGGRDTQYF.

The chain has TRBV15 and TRBJ2-1; TCRdb indicates TRBD2, and absent DNA this call remains unverified. Looked up from germline, CDR1 is LNHNV and CDR2 is YYDKDF (reference sequence). This CDR3 comprises 15 residues. CDR3: CATSVSSGGYNEQFF.

The chain has TRBV29-1 and TRBJ2-2; the D gene TCRdb calls, TRBD1, cannot be checked with no DNA. CDR3 length equals 14 residues. Germline loops: CDR1 SQVTM, CDR2 ANQGSEA. The CDR3 reads CSAIRDTHTGELFF.

The rearrangement joins TRBV7-9 to TRBJ2-1; as DNA is missing, the TRBD1 call by TCRdb cannot be tested. Germline loops: CDR1 SEHNR, CDR2 FQNEAQ (reference sequence). The CDR3 extends over 17 amino acids. The chain's CDR3 is CASSEGGGGTSYNEQFF.

The genes are TRBV4-3 and TRBJ2-2; lacking DNA, the TRBD2 call made by TCRdb goes unchecked. The germline gives CDR1 LGHNA, CDR2 YSLEER. This CDR3 is built from 18 residues. CDR3 sequence: CASSKLGASGEGTGELFF.

The chain links TRBV5-6 to TRBJ2-7; as DNA is missing, the TRBD1 call by TCRdb cannot be tested. The germline gives CDR1 SGHDT, CDR2 YYEEEE. CDR3 length: 16 amino acids. CDR3 protein: CASSLDGTGGTYEQYF. Full variable domain (outside the CDR3, taken from reference TRBV5-6 and TRBJ2-7): DAGVTQSPTHLIKTRGQQVTLRCSPKSGHDTVSWYQQALGQGPQFIFQYYEEEERQRGNFPDRFSGHQFPNYSSELNVNALLLGDSALYLCASSLDGTGGTYEQYFGPGTRLTVT.

V and J are TRBV24-1 and TRBJ2-2. The CDR3 is made up of 17 amino acids. Germline lookup yields CDR1 KGHDR and CDR2 SFDVKD. CDR3 in amino acids: CATSDSGEVANTGELFF.

This chain uses TRBV3-1 with TRBJ2-5; TCRdb reports TRBD2, a call that lacks DNA to check it against. Germline CDR1 reads LGHDT; CDR2 reads YNNKEL (reference sequence). This CDR3 is built from 16 residues. This CDR3 reads CASSPSGGGAQETQYF.

The J gene is TRBJ2-2, the V gene TRBV6-5; the TCRdb D gene call, TRBD1, has no DNA to confirm it. This CDR3 comprises 17 residues. CDR1 MNHEY and CDR2 SVGAGI come from the germline V gene. The CDR3 spells CASSLGMGAVNTGELFF.

V and J are TRBV15 and TRBJ2-7; absent DNA, TCRdb's TRBD1 call cannot be checked. This CDR3 is built from 16 residues. Germline assignment: CDR1 LNHNV and CDR2 YYDKDF (reference sequence). The CDR3: CATSRDLGTGSYEQYF.

This chain links TRBV7-3 with TRBJ2-7; the D gene TCRdb calls, TRBD1, cannot be checked with no DNA. Germline V gene lookup returns CDR1 SGHTA and CDR2 FQGTGA. The CDR3 has 17 amino acids. The chain's CDR3 is CASSLGTGGYLSYEQYF.

The chain combines TRBV7-2 with TRBJ2-1; TCRdb's D call, TRBD2, is unchecked because there is no DNA. Looked up from germline, CDR1 is SGHTA and CDR2 is FQGNSA. The CDR3 totals 15 residues. The chain's CDR3 is CASSNQGLATNEQFF.

The rearrangement joins TRBV2 to TRBJ1-1. Looked up from germline, CDR1 is SNHLY and CDR2 is FYNNEI. The CDR3 runs to 13 residues. CDR3 region: CASSEAGFTEAFF.

The V gene is TRBV27, the J gene TRBJ2-1; as DNA is missing, the TRBD2 call by TCRdb cannot be tested. The CDR3 has 15 amino acids. Germline lookup yields CDR1 MNHEY and CDR2 SMNVEV (reference sequence). CDR3 protein: CASSSSGGLGNEQFF.

The J gene is TRBJ1-2, the V gene TRBV28; as DNA is missing, the TRBD1 call by TCRdb cannot be tested. CDR3 size: 12 residues. CDR1 MDHEN and CDR2 SYDVKM come from the germline V gene. The CDR3 protein is CASSSPGYGYTF.

The rearrangement joins TRBV27 to TRBJ1-4; the TRBD1 assignment by TCRdb is unverifiable without DNA. The CDR3 extends over 16 amino acids. Germline CDR1 is MNHEY and CDR2 is SMNVEV (reference sequence). CDR3 protein: CATGLWGGRWNEKLFF. The variable domain in full, with the rest retrieved from reference TRBV27 and TRBJ1-4, is EAQVTQNPRYLITVTGKKLTVTCSQNMNHEYMSWYRQDPGLGLRQIYYSMNVEVTDKGDVPEGYKVSRKEKRNFPLILESPSPNQTSLYFCATGLWGGRWNEKLFFGSGTQLSVL.

The gene calls are TRBV20-1 and TRBJ2-1; the D gene TCRdb calls, TRBD2, cannot be checked with no DNA. CDR3 size: 13 residues. CDR1 and CDR2 (germline): DFQATT, SNEGSKA (reference sequence). The CDR3 protein is CSALLGAYNEQFF.

The chain recombines TRBV3-1 with TRBJ1-4. This CDR3 is 17 amino acids long. Per germline, CDR1 LGHDT and CDR2 YNNKEL (reference sequence). The CDR3 is CASSQDLGDMGREKLFF. The full variable domain, completed using reference TRBV3-1 and TRBJ1-4, is DTAVSQTPKYLVTQMGNDKSIKCEQNLGHDTMYWYKQDSKKFLKIMFSYNNKELIINETVPNRFSPKSPDKAHLNLHINSLELGDSAVYFCASSQDLGDMGREKLFFGSGTQLSVL.

The J gene is TRBJ2-7, the V gene TRBV7-2; TCRdb selects TRBD1, and the lack of DNA leaves this call unchecked. The length of the CDR3 is 15 residues. Germline V lookup: CDR1 SGHTA, CDR2 FQGNSA. CDR3 sequence reads: CASSFTPGSSYEQYF. The full variable domain, completed using reference TRBV7-2 and TRBJ2-7, is GAGVSQSPSNKVTEKGKDVELRCDPISGHTALYWYRQSLGQGLEFLIYFQGNSAPDKSGLPSDRFSAERTGGSVSTLTIQRTQQEDSAVYLCASSFTPGSSYEQYFGPGTRLTVT.

CDR3 sequence: CASSPSSKREEQFF. V and J are TRBV13 and TRBJ2-1; checking the TCRdb D call of TRBD2 is not possible without DNA. Germline CDR1 is PRHDT and CDR2 is FYEKMQ (reference sequence). CDR3 length: 14 residues.

This chain joins TRBV27 and TRBJ1-5; the D call from TCRdb, TRBD1, cannot be confirmed without DNA. Per germline, CDR1 MNHEY and CDR2 SMNVEV (reference sequence). This CDR3 has 15 amino acids. The CDR3 here is CASASGTLSNQPQHF.

The rearrangement joins TRBV5-1 to TRBJ2-1. Germline assignment: CDR1 SGHRS and CDR2 YFSETQ. The CDR3 extends over 12 amino acids. The CDR3 spells CASSLAENEQFF.

Here the CDR3 reads CASSLAGGETEAFF. The chain combines TRBV5-1 with TRBJ1-1; the TCRdb D gene call, TRBD1, has no DNA to confirm it. This CDR3 contains 14 residues. Per the germline V gene, CDR1 is SGHRS and CDR2 is YFSETQ.

The rearrangement uses TRBV6-5 and TRBJ1-4. The CDR3 is 15 amino acids. The germline V gene encodes CDR1 MNHEY and CDR2 SVGAGI. The CDR3 loop is CASSSSLALTEKLFF.

V usage is TRBV6-5 and J usage is TRBJ2-5; the D call of TRBD1 rests on TCRdb alone, since no DNA is present to check it. The CDR3 consists of 15 residues. CDR1 MNHEY and CDR2 SVGAGI come from the germline V gene. CDR3: CASSYGGRYQETQYF.

The chain couples TRBV5-6 to TRBJ2-1; absent DNA, TCRdb's TRBD1 call cannot be checked. The germline gives CDR1 SGHDT, CDR2 YYEEEE. This CDR3 has 14 amino acids. The CDR3: CASSLRDRGYEQFF.

This chain connects TRBV5-1 to TRBJ2-7. From germline, CDR1 is SGHRS and CDR2 YFSETQ. CDR3 size: 13 residues. CDR3 residues: CASSLEEGLEQYF.

V is TRBV4-3 and J is TRBJ2-1; as DNA is missing, the TRBD2 call by TCRdb cannot be tested. This CDR3 comprises 18 residues. Germline V lookup: CDR1 LGHNA, CDR2 YSLEER. The CDR3 region is CASSQDLRSTTRVNEQFF.

V gene TRBV29-1 combines with J gene TRBJ2-5; the TCRdb D gene call, TRBD2, has no DNA to confirm it. The CDR3 totals 13 residues. Germline CDR1 SQVTM, CDR2 ANQGSEA. CDR3 sequence: CSAEAGLQETQYF.